These 4 T cell receptor beta chains came from one sample sequenced in a study of T cell repertoires in cytomegalovirus infection. TCRdb re-called the reads with MiXCR, one entry per CDR3 protein. The table lists about 530,000 distinct CDR3 sequences, roughly 29% of them singletons. Sequences were obtained from PBMCs. The receptors stem from a human donor in good health (CMV status not recorded). Some clones in this sample may be carry-over from other donors' samples.

CDR3 region: CATSRAQSSYEQYF. The CDR3 DNA reads as TGTGCCACCAGCAGAGCCCAAAGCTCCTACGAGCAGTACTTC. V and J are TRBV15 and TRBJ2-7; D unresolved. Germline V gene data show CDR1 as LNHNV and CDR2 as YYDKDF (reference sequence). Trimming stripped 1 base from V and 0 bases from J, with 7 bases between. The CDR3 has 14 residues.

The chain couples TRBV4-1 to TRBJ2-2; 7 bases fit TRBD2. The V gene end was trimmed by 4 bases and the J gene end by 7 bases; junction bases not matched to a gene: 21. The CDR3 spans 19 residues. Germline CDR1 and CDR2: MGHRA and YSYEKL. The CDR3 nucleotides are TGCGCCAGCAGCCTTAAGGAACCGGGACTAAGTACCACTGGCGGGGAGCTGTTTTTT. Translated: CASSLKEPGLSTTGGELFF.

This clonotype was observed many times. The J gene is TRBJ2-3, the V gene TRBV7-2; the match to TRBD1 covers 9 bases. This CDR3 region has 15 residues. The trim removed 5 bases at V and 5 bases at J, leaving 8 bases unmatched. Germline CDR1 and CDR2: SGHTA and FQGNSA. The CDR3 loop reads CASSARTGDRDTQYF. The CDR3 DNA sequence: TGTGCCAGCAGCGCCCGGACAGGGGATAGAGATACGCAGTATTTT.

This clonotype was seen ten or more times. The V call is TRBV7-2, the J call TRBJ2-3; 13 nucleotides align to TRBD2. The CDR3 contains 17 residues. Unmatched junction bases numbered 7, after V lost 5 bases and J lost 2 bases. CDR1 is SGHTA, CDR2 FQGNSA, per germline. The CDR3 loop reads CASSAGLAGEYTDTQYF. The CDR3 coding sequence is TGTGCCAGCAGCGCCGGACTAGCGGGAGAGTACACAGATACGCAGTATTTT.